This TCR beta chain is from a study of cytomegalovirus exposure and HLA in healthy donors. At the level of the study: A preliminary data release comprised tens of millions of unique TCRs obtained from HLA-typed donors. General study findings and limits: Rare TCR sequences dominated, though some public TCRs recurred in many donors. Specific recognition of CMV antigens was confirmed in vitro for a few chains (all CMV-associated).

The study ran its PCR with 60 Vbeta and 13 Jbeta primers. Assay: immunoSEQ multiplex PCR; the TCRdb copy retains only in-frame clones and omits some. This table has more than 110,000 clones, roughly four fifths appearing once. This clone was recorded only once. Its antigen is still unknown. The ends lost 0 bases at V and 4 bases at J; junction bases unmatched: 3. CDR1 and CDR2 (germline): SGHTA, FQGTGA. The CDR3 loop spans 16 amino acids. This chain links TRBV7-3 with TRBJ2-1, with 10 positions matching TRBD1. What was sequenced was PBMCs. The sequence was collected from a man between 25 and 39 years old in good health and CMV-seropositive. CDR3 residues: CASSLTTGGAYNEQFF. The CDR3 nucleotides are TGTGCCAGCAGCTTAACGACAGGGGGCGCGTACAATGAGCAGTTCTTC.